Shown below are 8 T cell receptor beta chains from a single sample sequenced in a study of cytomegalovirus exposure and HLA in healthy donors. PCR primers comprised 60 Vbeta and 13 Jbeta primers. The method was immunoSEQ multiplex PCR; TCRdb's version includes in-frame clones alone and lacks a portion of them. The data contain 150,000 to 200,000 clones, over 80% of them seen just once; the ten biggest clones take up approximately 1.5%. The sequencing sample was made of PBMCs. The receptors originated from a man in his forties in good health and CMV-seronegative.

This chain connects TRBV10-3 to TRBJ2-3, with D perhaps TRBD2 (6 bases). The V end was cut by 10 bases, the J end by 3 bases, with 23 bases between. Germline V gene sequence: CDR1 ENHRY, CDR2 SYGVKD. The CDR3 totals 16 residues. The CDR3 is CATIPSGRGTTDTQYF. Here the CDR3 DNA reads TGTGCCACAATACCCAGTGGTCGGGGGACGACAGATACGCAGTATTTT.

The chain employs TRBV28 and TRBJ1-4; 7 positions match TRBD1. Germline CDR1 MDHEN, CDR2 SYDVKM. V trimming: 2 bases; J trimming: 8 bases; junction bases outside the gene matches: 11. The CDR3 spans 16 residues. The CDR3 DNA reads TGTGCCAGCAGTTTAGCAGGGGCAGGGGGGAAGGAAAAACTGTTTTTT. This sequence encodes CASSLAGAGGKEKLFF.

CDR3 sequence: CASSPGTEYEQYF. CDR3 sequence (DNA): TGCGCCAGCAGTCCCGGGACAGAGTACGAGCAGTACTTC. V and J are TRBV4-1 and TRBJ2-7, with 7 positions matching TRBD1. The germline V gene has CDR1 MGHRA and CDR2 YSYEKL. After removal of 6 bases from V and 4 bases from J, the junction contained 6 bases not matched to a gene. CDR3 size: 13 residues.

This chain joins TRBV29-1 and TRBJ2-5, with D possibly TRBD1 on 5 matching bases. Germline CDR1 reads SQVTM; CDR2 reads ANQGSEA. Trimming took off 2 bases at V and 6 bases at J, with 10 bases between the two ends. CDR3 size: 12 residues. DNA of the CDR3: TGCAGCGTTGAAAGTTCAGGGAAGACCCAGTACTTC. It encodes CSVESSGKTQYF.

The chain uses TRBV5-1 and TRBJ1-3, with D uncertain. CDR3 size: 15 residues. V was clipped by 2 bases and J by 4 bases, with 13 bases between them. Germline values: CDR1 SGHRS, CDR2 YFSETQ. CDR3 DNA sequence: TGCGCCAGCAGCTTTACATCCTCAATCGGAAACACCATATATTTT. Translation: CASSFTSSIGNTIYF.

V usage is TRBV7-8 and J usage is TRBJ2-5; 14 positions match TRBD2. The CDR3 sequence is 15 residues long. The germline CDR1 and CDR2 sequences are SGHVS and FQNEAQ. V gave up 5 bases and J gave up 4 bases; unmatched junction bases: 3. In nucleotides, the CDR3 is TGTGCCAGCAGCCCGGGACTAGCGGGAGTAGAGACCCAGTACTTC. Translation: CASSPGLAGVETQYF.

This chain links TRBV27 with TRBJ2-7; 11 nucleotides match TRBD1. J gave up 0 bases and V 2 bases, and 3 bases lay outside the gene matches. Looked up from germline, CDR1 is MNHEY and CDR2 is SMNVEV (reference sequence). CDR3 size: 16 residues. This CDR3 reads CASSLKGQGASYEQYF. CDR3 in DNA: TGTGCCAGCAGTTTAAAAGGACAGGGGGCCTCCTACGAGCAGTACTTC.

The chain uses TRBV6-5 and TRBJ2-2, with 9 bases identical to TRBD1. Germline V gene lookup returns CDR1 MNHEY and CDR2 SVGAGI. This CDR3 is built from 15 residues. With V trimmed by 4 bases and J by 6 bases, 6 bases remained unmatched. The CDR3 sequence is CASSFAGTGSGELFF. In nucleotides, the CDR3 is TGTGCCAGCAGTTTCGCCGGGACAGGGTCCGGGGAGCTGTTTTTT.